Sequencing of this T cell receptor beta chain was carried out in a study of CD8 T cells in ankylosing spondylitis. V dropped 7 bases and J dropped 2 bases, with 15 bases sitting between them. CDR1 is SQVTM and CDR2 is ANQGSEA in the germline V gene. CDR3 length: 13 amino acids. Broader study findings: Characteristic, it appeared, of ankylosing spondylitis blood was a TCR beta motif of seven or eight highly homologous variants.

This clonotype was seen ten or more times. No antigen is known for it. A single record per CDR3 protein comes from TCRdb applying MiXCR to the 5' RACE reads. The data contain roughly 240,000 distinct CDR3 sequences, 7.5% to 9.5% of them singletons. This receptor was identified in a female donor with ankylosing spondylitis or in good health (not recorded which). The V gene is TRBV29-1, the J gene TRBJ2-7, with D possibly being TRBD1 or TRBD2 (5 bases each). Sequencing was performed on blood, either unsorted or a sorted T cell fraction (not recorded which). CDR3 residues: CSASRDRAYEQYF. The CDR3 DNA follows: TGCAGCGCCAGCCGGGACCGAGCCTACGAGCAGTACTTC.